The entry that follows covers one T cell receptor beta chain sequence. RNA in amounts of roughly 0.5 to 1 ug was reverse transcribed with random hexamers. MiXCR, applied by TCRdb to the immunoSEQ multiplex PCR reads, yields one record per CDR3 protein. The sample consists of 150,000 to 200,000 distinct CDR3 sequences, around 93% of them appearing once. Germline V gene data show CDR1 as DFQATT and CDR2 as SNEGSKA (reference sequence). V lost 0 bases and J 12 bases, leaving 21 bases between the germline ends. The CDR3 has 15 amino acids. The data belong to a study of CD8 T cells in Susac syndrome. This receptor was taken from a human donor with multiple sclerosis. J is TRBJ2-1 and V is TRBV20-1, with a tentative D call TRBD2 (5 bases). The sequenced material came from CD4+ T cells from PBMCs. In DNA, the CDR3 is TGCAGTGCTAGAGATAAGGGCGAACCAAGAAGCGGGCAGTTCTTC. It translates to CSARDKGEPRSGQFF.